This T cell receptor beta chain stems from a study of blood T cell repertoires in COVID-19. Overall study: Donors in the United States, Italy and Spain gave samples during acute or convalescent COVID-19.

Germline values: CDR1 MRHNA, CDR2 SNTAGT. Trimming pared 0 bases from V and 9 bases from J, leaving 18 bases between. CDR3 length: 16 residues. This clone was picked up a small number of times. How the authors handled the data: Amplified reference gene primers provided the basis for estimating nucleated cell counts. Produced via immunoSEQ multiplex PCR; TCRdb's table is partial and in-frame only. The D gene and trimming were derived from the DNA, and the V and J assignments and clone size from that table. The sample comprises tens of thousands of clones, roughly four fifths of which are singletons, and approximately 5.3% rests with the top ten.

The receptor was derived from a human donor in a cohort sampled during active COVID-19. The sequencing input was peripheral blood. V gene TRBV6-4 combines with J gene TRBJ2-1; D is possibly TRBD1 (6 bases). This CDR3 reads CASSDSAGTGRSEQFF. CDR3 DNA sequence: TGTGCCAGCAGTGACTCGGCCGGCACAGGGCGGAGTGAGCAGTTCTTC.